This passage covers 3 T cell receptor beta chains from one sample sequenced in a study of T cells in Graves' hyperthyroidism and ophthalmopathy. RNA transcripts provided the source from which TCR beta CDR3 regions were amplified. The HTBI primer set drove a first-round RT-PCR of the TCR CDR3. TCRdb independently ran MiXCR on the multiplex PCR reads; one entry per CDR3 protein. Of about 480,000 distinct CDR3 sequences detected, around an eighth appear once; the ten largest clones hold 15% to 20%. Sequencing input: blood. The receptors originated from a young woman with Graves' hyperthyroidism.

The J gene is TRBJ2-3, the V gene TRBV11-2; 9 bases are a match to TRBD2. Germline V lookup: CDR1 SGHAT, CDR2 FQNNGV. CDR3 length: 15 residues. After removal of 5 bases from V and 2 bases from J, the junction contained 5 bases not matched to a gene. The chain's CDR3 is CASSAASGVTDTQYF. The CDR3 region has the DNA TGTGCCAGCAGCGCAGCTAGCGGGGTCACAGATACGCAGTATTTT.

The rearrangement joins TRBV10-3 to TRBJ2-5; D uncertain. Germline CDR1 ENHRY, CDR2 SYGVKD. V lost 5 bases to trimming and J lost 1 base, with 8 bases between them. The CDR3 is 13 amino acids. The CDR3: CAISLSLQETQYF. DNA for the CDR3: TGTGCCATCAGTCTCAGCCTCCAAGAGACCCAGTACTTC.

There are many counts of this clonotype. This chain links TRBV7-3 with TRBJ2-5; possible D gene TRBD2, 5 bases. The CDR3 is 14 residues long. The V and J ends lost 3 bases and 4 bases respectively, with 12 bases between them. Germline V gene lookup returns CDR1 SGHTA and CDR2 FQGTGA. The CDR3 DNA follows: TGTGCCAGCAGCTTTCGAGGGCTTGGAGAGACCCAGTACTTC. Amino acids: CASSFRGLGETQYF.